The subject of this entry is one T cell receptor (beta chain). Antigen specificity is unknown. The germline CDR1 and CDR2 sequences are MDHEN and SYDVKM. With 4 bases removed from V and 5 bases from J, the gap between germline ends came to 12 bases. The CDR3 length is 15 residues. PCR primers comprised 60 Vbeta and 13 Jbeta primers. Assay used: immunoSEQ multiplex PCR; TCRdb lists only in-frame clones, some missing. The sample holds approximately 84,000 clones, around 75% seen once. These data belong to a study of cytomegalovirus exposure and HLA in healthy donors. Whole-study findings and limits: When analyzed later, the rates of TCR association showed variation by HLA locus, with DRB1 the most and HLA-C the fewest. A later analysis linked a missense DCLRE1C variant to TCR beta V- and J-gene trimming. In a later analysis, most CMV-associated TCR beta chains appeared HLA-restricted. Accurate HLA-A and HLA-B prediction from TCR beta sequences was reported for most subjects.

What was sequenced was PBMCs. The source is a man between 40 and 49 years old in good health and CMV-seronegative. The chain links TRBV28 to TRBJ1-6, with D possibly being TRBD1 (5 bases). The CDR3 sequence: CASSSPGVDNSPLHF. DNA for the CDR3: TGTGCCAGCAGTTCCCCGGGGGTTGATAATTCACCCCTCCACTTT. Based on the CDR3 plus reference TRBV28 and TRBJ1-6, the full variable domain is DVKVTQSSRYLVKRTGEKVFLECVQDMDHENMFWYRQDPGLGLRLIYFSYDVKMKEKGDIPEGYSVSREKKERFSLILESASTNQTSMYLCASSSPGVDNSPLHFGNGTRLTVT.